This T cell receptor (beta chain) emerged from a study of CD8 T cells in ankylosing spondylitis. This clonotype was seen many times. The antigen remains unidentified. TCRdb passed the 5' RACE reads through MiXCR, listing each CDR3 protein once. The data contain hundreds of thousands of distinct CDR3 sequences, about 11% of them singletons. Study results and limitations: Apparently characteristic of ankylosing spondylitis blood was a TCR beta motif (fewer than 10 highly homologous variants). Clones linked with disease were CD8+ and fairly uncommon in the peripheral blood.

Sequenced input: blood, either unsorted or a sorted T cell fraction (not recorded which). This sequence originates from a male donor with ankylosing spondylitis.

The CDR3 reads CASSLDTYYNEQFF. The CDR3 coding sequence is TGTGCCAGCAGCTTAGATACGTATTACAATGAGCAGTTCTTC. This chain connects TRBV11-2 to TRBJ2-1; no definite D call. The germline V gene has CDR1 SGHAT and CDR2 FQNNGV. This CDR3 is built from 14 residues. With 0 bases removed from V and 4 bases from J, the gap between germline ends came to 7 bases.